The 26 T cell receptor beta chains below come from one sample, sequenced in a study of blood T cell repertoires in COVID-19. TCRdb's copy holds only in-frame clones and misses some; the assay was immunoSEQ multiplex PCR. In the table there are approximately 250,000 clones, 85% of which are singletons. The sequenced sample was PBMCs or T cells enriched from blood (not recorded which). The receptors stem from a woman between 45 and 65 years old with acute COVID-19.

This clone was observed a few times. This chain joins TRBV9 and TRBJ2-3; 10 nucleotides agree with TRBD2. CDR3 length: 16 residues. V lost 1 base to trimming and J lost 2 bases; unmatched junction nucleotides: 4. Germline CDR1 and CDR2: SGDLS and YYNGEE. The CDR3 sequence: CASSVSSGGSTDTQYF. DNA of the CDR3: TGTGCCAGCAGCGTAAGTAGCGGGGGGTCCACAGATACGCAGTATTTT.

This chain connects TRBV7-8 to TRBJ2-7; 9 nucleotides match TRBD1. With 5 bases clipped from V and 5 bases from J, the junction kept 13 bases outside the gene matches. CDR1 is SGHVS, CDR2 FQNEAQ, per germline. This CDR3 is built from 16 residues. Written as DNA, the CDR3 is TGTGCCAGCAGCGGCTACAGGGGGCCCAAAATCCACGAGCAGTACTTC. Translated: CASSGYRGPKIHEQYF.

This chain uses TRBV7-2 with TRBJ2-7, with no clear D. This CDR3 has 14 residues. Per germline, CDR1 SGHTA and CDR2 FQGNSA. The V gene lost 1 base and the J gene lost 2 bases, with 9 bases spanning the gap. CDR3 sequence (DNA): TGTGCCAGCAGCTTAGACTATAGAACCTACGAGCAGTACTTC. The encoded protein is CASSLDYRTYEQYF.

A remark on this clone: Other DNA variants within this sample encode the same CDR3. J is TRBJ1-1 and V is TRBV9, with 9 bases identical to TRBD1. The CDR3 length is 15 residues. Germline CDR1 SGDLS, CDR2 YYNGEE. V lost 4 bases and J lost 1; bases outside the gene matches: 5. CDR3 region: CASSPRTGANTEAFF. CDR3 bases: TGTGCCAGCAGCCCCCGGACAGGGGCGAACACTGAAGCTTTCTTT.

The genes are TRBV5-1 and TRBJ2-2; 8 bases line up with TRBD1. This CDR3 has 14 amino acids. With 5 bases clipped from V and 7 bases from J, the junction kept 7 bases outside the gene matches. CDR1 and CDR2 (germline): SGHRS, YFSETQ. This CDR3 is CASSQDRENGELFF. The CDR3, as DNA: TGCGCCAGCAGTCAGGACAGGGAAAACGGGGAGCTGTTTTTT.

The chain is built from TRBV3-1 (or the pseudogene TRBV3-2) and TRBJ2-5; D is perhaps TRBD1 (5 bases). The CDR3 contains 13 residues. The V end was cut by 7 bases, the J end by 5 bases, with 14 bases between. Germline assignment: CDR1 LGHDT and CDR2 YNNKEL (reference sequence). CDR3: CASTEKGAETQYF. As DNA, the CDR3 is TGTGCCAGCACAGAGAAAGGGGCCGAGACCCAGTACTTC.

The chain links TRBV25-1 to TRBJ1-1, with a tentative D call TRBD1 (5 bases). The CDR3 is made up of 16 amino acids. Germline-derived CDR1 and CDR2 are MGHDK and SYGVNS. The V and J ends lost 2 bases and 6 bases respectively, with 19 bases between them. CDR3 sequence (DNA): TGTGCCAGCAGTGAAAGTATGTGGGGGGGTCTGGCTGAAGCTTTCTTT. Translated: CASSESMWGGLAEAFF.

V usage is TRBV30 and J usage is TRBJ1-2; D not certain. V was pared by 2 bases and J by 1 base, with 17 bases between. This CDR3 contains 16 residues. CDR1 and CDR2 (germline): GTSNPN, SVGIG (reference sequence). The CDR3 reads CAWSHRPPRVNYGYTF. CDR3 sequence (DNA): TGTGCCTGGAGTCATCGCCCCCCCCGGGTTAACTATGGCTACACCTTC.

The chain joins TRBV5-8 to TRBJ1-5; D is unresolved. V was clipped by 3 bases and J by 5 bases, with 15 bases between them. The CDR3 is made up of 15 amino acids. The germline V gene has CDR1 SGHTS and CDR2 YDEGEE. The CDR3 protein is CASSSGLLDDQPQHF. DNA of the CDR3: TGTGCCAGCAGCTCAGGACTGCTGGACGATCAGCCCCAGCATTTT.

V is TRBV19 and J is TRBJ1-5; weak D call: TRBD1 (5 bases). V was clipped by 1 base and J by 7 bases, with 11 bases between them. The CDR3 totals 14 residues. Germline loops: CDR1 LNHDA, CDR2 SQIVND (reference sequence). For the CDR3, the DNA is TGTGCCAGTAGTATAGGGTGGGGGGGACAGCCCCAGCATTTT. Encoded protein: CASSIGWGGQPQHF.

The gene calls are TRBV25-1 and TRBJ2-7; a weak D match, TRBD1 (5 bases). The CDR3 consists of 14 residues. CDR1 is MGHDK, CDR2 SYGVNS, per germline. The germline V and J ends were trimmed by 6 bases and 5 bases, with 17 bases remaining between them. CDR3 sequence (DNA): TGTGCCAGCAGAGGGGTTGGGATTCCCAACGAGCAGTACTTC. This translates into CASRGVGIPNEQYF.

The genes are TRBV6-5 and TRBJ1-6; D is possibly TRBD1 (6 bases). Germline CDR1 reads MNHEY; CDR2 reads SVGAGI. The CDR3 is 14 residues long. Trimming took 10 bases from V and 8 from J, leaving 18 bases between them. CDR3 bases: TGTGCCACCCTAACGGGGACATGGCATTCACCCCTCCACTTT. Residues: CATLTGTWHSPLHF.

This chain joins TRBV24-1 and TRBJ1-1; the D is unclear. The V and J ends lost 3 bases and 2 bases respectively, with 15 bases between them. This CDR3 spans 16 amino acids. Germline lookup yields CDR1 KGHDR and CDR2 SFDVKD. The CDR3 spells CATSDPPCEFNTEAFF. The CDR3 bases are TGTGCCACCAGTGATCCTCCATGTGAGTTCAACACTGAAGCTTTCTTT.

The genes are TRBV10-3 and TRBJ1-2; 7 bases fit TRBD1. V trimming: 6 bases; J trimming: 4 bases; junction bases outside the gene matches: 5. Germline CDR1 ENHRY, CDR2 SYGVKD. There are 13 residues in the CDR3. This chain's CDR3 is CAIRQGQTYGYTF. The DNA of the CDR3 is TGTGCCATCAGGCAGGGACAGACCTATGGCTACACCTTC.

The chain combines TRBV5-1 with TRBJ1-1, with D unclear. CDR1 is SGHRS and CDR2 is YFSETQ in the germline V gene. V gave up 0 bases and J gave up 4 bases, with 10 bases separating them. The CDR3 contains 14 residues. As DNA, the CDR3 is TGCGCCAGCAGCTTGGCCACGCAGGCCACTGAAGCTTTCTTT. Translating it yields CASSLATQATEAFF.

The J gene is TRBJ1-4, the V gene TRBV18, with TRBD1 matching 7 bases. Germline CDR1 KGHSH, CDR2 LQKENI. The J segment lost 1 base and the V segment lost 2 bases, leaving 4 bases of the junction unmatched. This CDR3 contains 16 residues. The CDR3 protein is CASSPRQGVTNEKLFF. The DNA for the CDR3 is TGTGCCAGCTCACCAAGACAGGGTGTAACTAATGAAAAACTGTTTTTT. Using reference TRBV18 and TRBJ1-4 for the parts outside the CDR3, the full variable domain is NAGVMQNPRHLVRRRGQEARLRCSPMKGHSHVYWYRQLPEEGLKFMVYLQKENIIDESGMPKERFSAEFPKEGPSILRIQQVVRGDSAAYFCASSPRQGVTNEKLFFGSGTQLSVL.

This rearrangement joins TRBV19 to TRBJ1-1; 7 bases line up with TRBD1. The V gene's germline CDR1 is LNHDA and CDR2 SQIVND (reference sequence). Trimming took 4 bases from V and 1 from J; bases not matched to a gene: 3. The CDR3 has 14 residues. Here the CDR3 DNA reads TGTGCCAGTAGTACCGGGACAGCGAACACTGAAGCTTTCTTT. The encoded protein is CASSTGTANTEAFF. The whole variable domain, filled in from reference TRBV19 and TRBJ1-1, reads DGGITQSPKYLFRKEGQNVTLSCEQNLNHDAMYWYRQDPGQGLRLIYYSQIVNDFQKGDIAEGYSVSREKKESFPLTVTSAQKNPTAFYLCASSTGTANTEAFFGQGTRLTVV.

The chain links TRBV6-5 to TRBJ2-7; TRBD2 aligns across 9 bases. Per germline, CDR1 MNHEY and CDR2 SVGAGI. The CDR3 loop spans 15 amino acids. With 6 bases clipped from V and 5 bases from J, the junction kept 11 bases outside the gene matches. CDR3 coding DNA: TGTGCCAGCAGACCGAGCGGGGGGCGTCGAGACGAGCAGTACTTC. As protein: CASRPSGGRRDEQYF.

In this sample, this clone turned up a few times. The chain recombines TRBV5-1 with TRBJ1-4; 7 bases are shared with TRBD1. After removal of 0 bases from V and 11 bases from J, the junction contained 7 bases not matched to a gene. This CDR3 region has 14 residues. Germline CDR1 SGHRS, CDR2 YFSETQ. CDR3 nucleotides: TGCGCCAGCAGCTTGGAGGCCGGGACAGACAAACTGTTTTTT. This gives the protein CASSLEAGTDKLFF.

The chain employs TRBV10-2 and TRBJ1-2; D not certain. Germline CDR1 WSHSY, CDR2 SAAADI. CDR3 length: 15 amino acids. V lost 4 bases, J lost 0 bases, and 12 bases lay in between. The CDR3 loop is CASSGRAVTNYGYTF. In nucleotides, the CDR3 is TGCGCCAGCAGTGGGAGGGCGGTAACTAACTATGGCTACACCTTC.

The chain uses TRBV30 and TRBJ1-1; the D gene is possibly TRBD1 (5 bases). CDR3 size: 15 residues. V was clipped by 4 bases and J by 1 base, with 16 bases between them. Germline CDR1 GTSNPN, CDR2 SVGIG (reference sequence). CDR3 nucleotides: TGTGCCTGGACCTGGGGAGGGGTACAGAACACTGAAGCTTTCTTT. It translates to CAWTWGGVQNTEAFF. The full variable domain, rest sourced from reference TRBV30 and TRBJ1-1, is SQTIHQWPATLVQPVGSPLSLECTVEGTSNPNLYWYRQAAGRGLQLLFYSVGIGQISSEVPQNLSASRPQDRQFILSSKKLLLSDSGFYLCAWTWGGVQNTEAFFGQGTRLTVV.

This rearrangement joins TRBV30 to TRBJ2-1, with 8 bases matching TRBD1. The CDR3 sequence is 14 residues long. CDR1 is GTSNPN and CDR2 is SVGIG in the germline V gene (reference sequence). After removal of 7 bases from V and 5 bases from J, the junction contained 10 bases not matched to a gene. The DNA for the CDR3 is TGTGCCTCCCAAGGTAGGACAGGGAACAATGAGCAGTTCTTC. Translated, it gives CASQGRTGNNEQFF. The entire variable domain, with the rest obtained from reference TRBV30 and TRBJ2-1, is as follows: SQTIHQWPATLVQPVGSPLSLECTVEGTSNPNLYWYRQAAGRGLQLLFYSVGIGQISSEVPQNLSASRPQDRQFILSSKKLLLSDSGFYLCASQGRTGNNEQFFGPGTRLTVL.

V usage is TRBV9 and J usage is TRBJ2-7; TRBD1 matches 8 bases. CDR3 length: 15 residues. Trimming removed 4 bases from V and 4 bases from J; junction bases left unmatched: 10. Looked up from germline, CDR1 is SGDLS and CDR2 is YYNGEE. This chain's CDR3 is CASSPKLQGEYEQYF. The CDR3 nucleotides read TGTGCCAGCAGCCCAAAACTACAGGGGGAGTACGAGCAGTACTTC.

This chain joins TRBV18 and TRBJ1-2; 9 nucleotides match TRBD1. Germline V lookup: CDR1 KGHSH, CDR2 LQKENI. Trimming cost V 7 bases and J 8 bases; bases outside gene matches: 8. This CDR3 has 13 residues. Written as DNA, the CDR3 is TGTGCCAGCTTAGTACAGGGGGCTCGAGGCTACACCTTC. Its protein is CASLVQGARGYTF.

This rearrangement joins TRBV4-3 to TRBJ2-1, with 8 bases aligning to TRBD2. The germline CDR1 and CDR2 sequences are LGHNA and YSLEER. The junction had 8 bases not matched to a gene; V was cut back by 0 bases and J by 7 bases. CDR3 length: 16 amino acids. CDR3 sequence reads: CASSQDLTGGWNEQFF. CDR3 in DNA: TGCGCCAGCAGCCAAGATTTAACGGGGGGGTGGAATGAGCAGTTCTTC.

Regarding this clone: Other DNA sequences in this sample translate to the same CDR3. The rearrangement links TRBV25-1 to TRBJ1-6; a possible D gene is TRBD1 (6 bases). Per the germline V gene, CDR1 is MGHDK and CDR2 is SYGVNS. This CDR3 has 13 residues. V was trimmed by 6 bases and J by 5 bases, leaving 8 bases between them. The CDR3 loop reads CASRRQDNSPLHF. CDR3 DNA: TGTGCCAGCAGAAGACAGGATAATTCACCCCTCCACTTT.